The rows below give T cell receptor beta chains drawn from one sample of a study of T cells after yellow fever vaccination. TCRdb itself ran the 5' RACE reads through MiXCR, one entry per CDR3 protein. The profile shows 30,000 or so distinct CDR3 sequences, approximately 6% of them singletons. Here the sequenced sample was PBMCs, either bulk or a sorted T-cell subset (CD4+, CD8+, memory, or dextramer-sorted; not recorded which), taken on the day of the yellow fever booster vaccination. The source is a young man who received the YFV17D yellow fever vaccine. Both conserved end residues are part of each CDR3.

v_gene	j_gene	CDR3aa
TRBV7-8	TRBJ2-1	CASSSHNNEQFF
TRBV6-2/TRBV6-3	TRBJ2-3	CASSTNRLAGTDTQYF
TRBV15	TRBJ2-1	CATRNRETNEQFF
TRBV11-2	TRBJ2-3	CASSLDRRPAADTQYF
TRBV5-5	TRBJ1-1	CASSLVHLEGDTEAFF
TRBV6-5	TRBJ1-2	CASSSGGLPYGYTF
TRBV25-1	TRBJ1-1	CASSDQGMNTEAFF
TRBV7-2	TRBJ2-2	CASSSYSTGELFF
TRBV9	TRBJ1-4	CASSVGAATNEKLFF
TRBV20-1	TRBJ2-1	CSARDQARSYNEQFF
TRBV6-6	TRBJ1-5	CASSYSTVPAQHF
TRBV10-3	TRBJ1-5	CAISAPGGPGQPQHF
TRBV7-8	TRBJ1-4	CATRARGRSEKLFF
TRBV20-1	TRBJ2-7	CSATGGTGGSYEQYF
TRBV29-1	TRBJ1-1	CSVEASNTEAFF
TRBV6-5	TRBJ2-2	CASSYSGLAGRMKSGELFF
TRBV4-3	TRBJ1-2	CASSPSMIESYGYTF
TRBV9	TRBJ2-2	CASSVGSGRAGELFF
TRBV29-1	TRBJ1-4	CSVERRGGKLFF
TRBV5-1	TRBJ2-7	CASSLTGTNFYEQYF
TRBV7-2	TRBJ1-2	CASSLAGGDSYTF
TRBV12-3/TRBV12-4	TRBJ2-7	CASSFGASGYEQYF
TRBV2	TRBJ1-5	CAFCDRDRDIYSNQPQHF
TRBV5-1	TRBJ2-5	CASRRLAGGSLQETQYF
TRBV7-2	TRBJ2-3	CASSLNGAGGGTDTQYF
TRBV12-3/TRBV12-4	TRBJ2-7	CASSYPGSYEQYF
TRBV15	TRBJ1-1	CATSREYSGPTEAFF
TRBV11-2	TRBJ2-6	CAGPEGIGANVLTF
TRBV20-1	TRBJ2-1	CSARGGGSFVEQFF
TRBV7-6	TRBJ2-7	CASSSGGIYEQYF
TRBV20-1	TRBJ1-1	CSARTGDTEAFF
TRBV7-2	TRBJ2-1	CASSLYGLASNEQFF
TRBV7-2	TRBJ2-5	CASSLAPGLAGDPETQYF